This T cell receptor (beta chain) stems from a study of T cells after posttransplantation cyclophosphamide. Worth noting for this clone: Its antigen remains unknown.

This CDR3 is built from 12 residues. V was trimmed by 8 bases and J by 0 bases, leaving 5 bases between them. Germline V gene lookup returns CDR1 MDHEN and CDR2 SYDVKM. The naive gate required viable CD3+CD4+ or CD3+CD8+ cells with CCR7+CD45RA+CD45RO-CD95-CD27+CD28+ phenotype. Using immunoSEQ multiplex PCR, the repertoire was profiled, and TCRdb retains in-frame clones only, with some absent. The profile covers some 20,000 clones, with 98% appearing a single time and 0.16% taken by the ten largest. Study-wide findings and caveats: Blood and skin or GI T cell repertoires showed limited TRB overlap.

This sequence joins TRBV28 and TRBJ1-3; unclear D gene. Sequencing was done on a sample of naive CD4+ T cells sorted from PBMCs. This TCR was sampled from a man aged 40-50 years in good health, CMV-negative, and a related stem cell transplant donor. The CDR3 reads CASGSSGNTIYF. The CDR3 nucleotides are TGTGCCAGCGGGAGCTCTGGAAACACCATATATTTT.